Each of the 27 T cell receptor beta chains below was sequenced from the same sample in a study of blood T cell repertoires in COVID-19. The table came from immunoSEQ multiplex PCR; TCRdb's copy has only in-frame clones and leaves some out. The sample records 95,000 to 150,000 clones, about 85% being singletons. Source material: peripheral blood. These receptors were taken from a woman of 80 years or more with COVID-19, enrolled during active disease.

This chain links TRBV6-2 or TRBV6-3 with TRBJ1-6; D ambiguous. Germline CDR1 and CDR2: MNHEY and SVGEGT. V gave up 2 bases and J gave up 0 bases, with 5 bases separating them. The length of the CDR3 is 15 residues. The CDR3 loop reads CASSYRSSYNSPLHF. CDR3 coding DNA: TGTGCCAGCAGTTACAGGAGCTCCTATAATTCACCCCTCCACTTT.

In DNA form, the CDR3 reads TGTGCCAGCACCCTACAGGGAGTAGCTTTCTTT. Residues: CASTLQGVAFF. V is TRBV28 and J is TRBJ1-1, with TRBD1 as a possible D gene (6 bases). V was pared by 7 bases and J by 10 bases, with 13 bases between. Germline V gene sequence: CDR1 MDHEN, CDR2 SYDVKM. The CDR3 totals 11 residues.

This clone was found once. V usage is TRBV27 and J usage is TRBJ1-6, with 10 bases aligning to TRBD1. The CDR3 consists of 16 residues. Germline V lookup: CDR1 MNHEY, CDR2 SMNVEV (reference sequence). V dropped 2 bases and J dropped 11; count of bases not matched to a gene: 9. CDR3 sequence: CASSLTRQGAAAPLHF. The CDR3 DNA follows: TGTGCCAGCAGTTTAACCCGACAGGGGGCAGCGGCACCCCTCCACTTT.

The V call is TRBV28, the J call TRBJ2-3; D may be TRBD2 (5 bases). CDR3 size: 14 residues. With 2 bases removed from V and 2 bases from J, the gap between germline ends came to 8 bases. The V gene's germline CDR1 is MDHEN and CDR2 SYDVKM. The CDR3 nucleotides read TGTGCCAGCAGTTTAGCGGGCCCCACAGATACGCAGTATTTT. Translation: CASSLAGPTDTQYF.

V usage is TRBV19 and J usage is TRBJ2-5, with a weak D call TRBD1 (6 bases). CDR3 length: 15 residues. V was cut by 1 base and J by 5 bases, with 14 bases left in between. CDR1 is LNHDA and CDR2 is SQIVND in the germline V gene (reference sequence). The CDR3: CASSIGTTGKETQYF. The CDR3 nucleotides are TGTGCCAGTAGTATAGGCACAACAGGGAAGGAGACCCAGTACTTC. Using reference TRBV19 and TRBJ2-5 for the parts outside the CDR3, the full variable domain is DGGITQSPKYLFRKEGQNVTLSCEQNLNHDAMYWYRQDPGQGLRLIYYSQIVNDFQKGDIAEGYSVSREKKESFPLTVTSAQKNPTAFYLCASSIGTTGKETQYFGPGTRLLVL.

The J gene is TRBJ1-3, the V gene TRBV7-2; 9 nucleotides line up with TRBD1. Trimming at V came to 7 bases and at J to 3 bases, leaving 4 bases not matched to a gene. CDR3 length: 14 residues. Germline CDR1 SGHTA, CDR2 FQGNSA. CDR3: CASNPDRGGNTIYF. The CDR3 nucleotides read TGTGCCAGCAACCCGGACAGGGGTGGAAACACCATATATTTT.

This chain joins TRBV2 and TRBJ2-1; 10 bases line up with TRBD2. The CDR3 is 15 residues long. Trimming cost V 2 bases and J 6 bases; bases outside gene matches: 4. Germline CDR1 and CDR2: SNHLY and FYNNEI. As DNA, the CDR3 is TGTGCCAGCAGTGAACTAGCGGGAGCCGGCAATGAGCAGTTCTTC. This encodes CASSELAGAGNEQFF.

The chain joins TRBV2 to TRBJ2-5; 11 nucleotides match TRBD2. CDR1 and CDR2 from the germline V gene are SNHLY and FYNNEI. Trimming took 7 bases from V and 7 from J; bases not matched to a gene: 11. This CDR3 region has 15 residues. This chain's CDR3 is CASTSRGTSGGTQYF. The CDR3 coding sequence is TGTGCCAGCACCTCTCGCGGGACTAGCGGAGGGACCCAGTACTTC.

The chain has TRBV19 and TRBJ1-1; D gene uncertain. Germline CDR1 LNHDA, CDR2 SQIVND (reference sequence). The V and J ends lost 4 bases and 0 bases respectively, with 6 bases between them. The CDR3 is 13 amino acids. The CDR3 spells CASSTGMNTEAFF. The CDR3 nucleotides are TGTGCCAGTAGTACCGGGATGAACACTGAAGCTTTCTTT.

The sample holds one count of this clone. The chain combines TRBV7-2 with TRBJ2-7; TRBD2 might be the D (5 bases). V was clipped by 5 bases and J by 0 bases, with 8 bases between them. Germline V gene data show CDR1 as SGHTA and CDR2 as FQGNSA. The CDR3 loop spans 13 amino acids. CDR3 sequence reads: CASSLSDSYEQYF. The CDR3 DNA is TGTGCCAGCAGCCTTAGCGACTCCTACGAGCAGTACTTC.

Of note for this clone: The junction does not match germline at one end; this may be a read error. This CDR3 is CAATGEGWRIGSYEQYF. The CDR3 DNA reads as TGCGCCGCGACAGGGGAAGGATGGCGGATCGGCTCCTACGAGCAGTACTTC. The J gene is TRBJ2-7, the V gene TRBV28; 8 nucleotides match TRBD1. Looked up from germline, CDR1 is MDHEN and CDR2 is SYDVKM. The CDR3 is 17 residues long.

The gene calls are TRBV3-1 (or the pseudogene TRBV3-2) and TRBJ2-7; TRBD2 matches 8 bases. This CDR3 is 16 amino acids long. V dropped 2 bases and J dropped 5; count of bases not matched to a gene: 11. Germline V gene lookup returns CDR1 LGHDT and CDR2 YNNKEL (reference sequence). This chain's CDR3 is CASSQLKPGLDHEQYF. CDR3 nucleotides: TGTGCCAGCAGCCAATTGAAGCCGGGACTAGACCACGAGCAGTACTTC.

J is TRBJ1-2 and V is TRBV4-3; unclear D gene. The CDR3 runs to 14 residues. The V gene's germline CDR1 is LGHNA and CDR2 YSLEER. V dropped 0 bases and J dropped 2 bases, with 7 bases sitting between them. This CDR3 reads CASSQEWPNYGYTF. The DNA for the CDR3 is TGCGCCAGCAGCCAAGAATGGCCAAACTATGGCTACACCTTC.

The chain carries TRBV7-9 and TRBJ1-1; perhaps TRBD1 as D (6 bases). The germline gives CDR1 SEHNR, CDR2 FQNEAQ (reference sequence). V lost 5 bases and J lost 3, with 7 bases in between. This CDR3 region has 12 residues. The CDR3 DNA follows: TGTGCCAGCAGCCGACAGGACACTGAAGCTTTCTTT. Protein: CASSRQDTEAFF. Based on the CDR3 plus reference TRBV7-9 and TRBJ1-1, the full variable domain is DTGVSQNPRHKITKRGQNVTFRCDPISEHNRLYWYRQTLGQGPEFLTYFQNEAQLEKSRLLSDRFSAERPKGSFSTLEIQRTEQGDSAMYLCASSRQDTEAFFGQGTRLTVV.

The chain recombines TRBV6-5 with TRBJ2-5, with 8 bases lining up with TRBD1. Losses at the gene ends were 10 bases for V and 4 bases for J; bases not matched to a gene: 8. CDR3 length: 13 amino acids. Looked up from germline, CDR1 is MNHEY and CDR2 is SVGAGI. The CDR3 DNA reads TGTGCCATTAAACAGGGGGTTTCAGAGACCCAGTACTTC. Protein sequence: CAIKQGVSETQYF.

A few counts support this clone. CDR3 sequence (DNA): TGTGCCAGCAGTCCGGGACTAGCGGGTTCCGGGGAGCTGTTTTTT. Protein sequence: CASSPGLAGSGELFF. This chain uses TRBV6-4 with TRBJ2-2; 12 nucleotides align to TRBD2. CDR3 length: 15 residues. The germline CDR1 and CDR2 sequences are MRHNA and SNTAGT. The V gene end was trimmed by 5 bases and the J gene end by 6 bases; junction bases not matched to a gene: 4.

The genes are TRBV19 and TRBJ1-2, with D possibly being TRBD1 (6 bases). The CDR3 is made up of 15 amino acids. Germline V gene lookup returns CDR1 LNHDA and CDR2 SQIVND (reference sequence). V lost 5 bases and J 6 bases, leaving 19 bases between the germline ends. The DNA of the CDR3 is TGTGCCAGTAGTCTCAACAGGGAAATGATAGATGGCTACACCTTC. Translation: CASSLNREMIDGYTF.

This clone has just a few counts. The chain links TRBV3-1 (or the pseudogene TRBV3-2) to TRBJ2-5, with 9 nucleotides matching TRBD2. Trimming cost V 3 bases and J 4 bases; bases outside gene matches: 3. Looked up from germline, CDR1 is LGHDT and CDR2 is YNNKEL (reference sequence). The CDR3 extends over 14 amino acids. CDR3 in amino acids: CASSHRGLAETQYF. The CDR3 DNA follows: TGTGCCAGCAGCCATCGGGGACTAGCAGAGACCCAGTACTTC.

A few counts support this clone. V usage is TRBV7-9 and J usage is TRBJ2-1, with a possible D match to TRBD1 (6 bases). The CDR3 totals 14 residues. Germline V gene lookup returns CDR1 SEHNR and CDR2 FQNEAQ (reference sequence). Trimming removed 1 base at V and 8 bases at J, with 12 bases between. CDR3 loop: CASSLGTDGDEQFF. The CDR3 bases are TGTGCCAGCAGCTTAGGGACAGACGGGGATGAGCAGTTCTTC.

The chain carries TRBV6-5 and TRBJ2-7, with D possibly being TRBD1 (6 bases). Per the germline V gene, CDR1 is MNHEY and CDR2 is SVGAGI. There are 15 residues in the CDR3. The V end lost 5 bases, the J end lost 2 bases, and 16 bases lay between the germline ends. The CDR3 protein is CASSPNRDIPYEQYF. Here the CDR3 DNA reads TGTGCCAGCAGTCCGAACCGGGACATCCCCTACGAGCAGTACTTC.

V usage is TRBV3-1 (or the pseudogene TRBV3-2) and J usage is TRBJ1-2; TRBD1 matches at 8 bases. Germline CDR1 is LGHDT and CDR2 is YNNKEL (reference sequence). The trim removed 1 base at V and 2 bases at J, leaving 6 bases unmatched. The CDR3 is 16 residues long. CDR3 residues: CASSQGRTGINYGYTF. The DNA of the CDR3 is TGTGCCAGCAGCCAAGGACGGACAGGGATAAACTATGGCTACACCTTC.

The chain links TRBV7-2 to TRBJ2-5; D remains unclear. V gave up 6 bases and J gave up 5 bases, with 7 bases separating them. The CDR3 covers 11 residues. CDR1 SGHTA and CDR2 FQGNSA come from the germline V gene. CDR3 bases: TGTGCCAGCAGGGTTAGCGAGACCCAGTACTTC. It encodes CASRVSETQYF.

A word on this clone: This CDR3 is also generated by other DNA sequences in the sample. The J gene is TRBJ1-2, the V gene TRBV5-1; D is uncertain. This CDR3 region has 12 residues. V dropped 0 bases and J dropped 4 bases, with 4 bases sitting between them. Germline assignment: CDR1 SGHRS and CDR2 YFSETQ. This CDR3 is CASSLDSYGYTF. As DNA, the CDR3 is TGCGCCAGCAGCTTGGACAGCTATGGCTACACCTTC.

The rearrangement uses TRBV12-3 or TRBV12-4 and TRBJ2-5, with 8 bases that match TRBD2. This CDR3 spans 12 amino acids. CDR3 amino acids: CATKRGTETQYF. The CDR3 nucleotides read TGTGCAACGAAGCGGGGGACGGAGACCCAGTACTTC.

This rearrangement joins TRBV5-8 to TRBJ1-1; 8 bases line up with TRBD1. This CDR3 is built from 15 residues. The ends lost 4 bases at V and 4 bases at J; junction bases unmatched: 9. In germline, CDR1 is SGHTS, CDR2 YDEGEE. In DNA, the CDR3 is TGTGCCAGCAGCAAAAACCAGGGGGCGTTCACTGAAGCTTTCTTT. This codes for CASSKNQGAFTEAFF.

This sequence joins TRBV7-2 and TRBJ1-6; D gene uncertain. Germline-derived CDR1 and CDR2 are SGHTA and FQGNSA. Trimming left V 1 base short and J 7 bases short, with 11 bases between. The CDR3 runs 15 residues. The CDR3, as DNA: TGTGCCAGCAGCTTAGGAACAGAGCTGAATTCACCCCTCCACTTT. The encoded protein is CASSLGTELNSPLHF.

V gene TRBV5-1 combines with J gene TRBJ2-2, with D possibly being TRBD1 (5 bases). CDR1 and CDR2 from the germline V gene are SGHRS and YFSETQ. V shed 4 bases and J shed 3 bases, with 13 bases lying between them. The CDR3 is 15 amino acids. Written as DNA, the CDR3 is TGCGCCAGCAGCGTCAGGGATCCGGACACCGGGGAGCTGTTTTTT. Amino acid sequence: CASSVRDPDTGELFF.